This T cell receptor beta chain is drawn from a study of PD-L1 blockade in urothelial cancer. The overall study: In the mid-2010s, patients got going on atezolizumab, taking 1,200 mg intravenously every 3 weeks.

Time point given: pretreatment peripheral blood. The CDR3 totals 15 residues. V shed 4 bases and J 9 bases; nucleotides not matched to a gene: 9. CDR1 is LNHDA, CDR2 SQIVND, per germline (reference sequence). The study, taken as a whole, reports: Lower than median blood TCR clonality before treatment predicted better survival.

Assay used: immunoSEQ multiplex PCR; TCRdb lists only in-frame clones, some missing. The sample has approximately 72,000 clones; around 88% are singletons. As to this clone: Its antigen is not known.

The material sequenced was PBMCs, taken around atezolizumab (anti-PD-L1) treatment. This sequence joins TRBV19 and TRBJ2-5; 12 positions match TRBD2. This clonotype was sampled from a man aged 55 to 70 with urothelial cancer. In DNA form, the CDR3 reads TGTGCCAGTAGTAGCGGGACTAGCGGGCGGAGGGCCCAGTACTTC. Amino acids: CASSSGTSGRRAQYF.